This T cell receptor beta chain was found in a study of blood T cells in healthy people across ages. Through a sample-barcoded 5' primer and a J-beta primer mix, a second PCR was run for roughly 6 to 12 cycles. Each CDR3 protein is one row after TCRdb ran MiXCR on the 5' RACE reads. The sample has around 900,000 distinct CDR3 sequences, roughly 26% seen once. The TCR was taken from an elderly woman in good health. Sequencing was performed on blood.

CDR3 nucleotide sequence: TGTGCCAGCAGGCCCCAGGGGGAGGGGGAGAACATTCAGTACTTC. It encodes CASRPQGEGENIQYF. The genes are TRBV6-1 and TRBJ2-4, with D possibly being TRBD1 or TRBD2 (7 bases each). The CDR3 has 15 amino acids. Trimming pared 6 bases from V and 7 bases from J, leaving 19 bases between. CDR1 is MNHNS, CDR2 SASEGT, per germline.